This passage covers 22 T cell receptor beta chains from one sample sequenced in a study of lymphopenia after photon versus proton radiotherapy (dated by TCRdb to the late 2010s). The library was produced with the immunoSEQ multiplex PCR assay. As stored in TCRdb, this immuneACCESS dataset retains in-frame rearrangements with V and J assigned. A fraction of the clones does not appear; measured against another copy, unresolved V genes explain less than half of the discrepancy, and the remainder lacks a known reason. The sample table lists about 28,000 clones, around 81% of them with a count of one. The ten largest clones capture roughly a third of the sample. Sequences were derived from peripheral blood, sampled from a patient treated with photon-based radiotherapy. Receptor source: a man between 50 and 59 years old with gastric cancer.

The chain is built from TRBV6-4 and TRBJ2-3, with D perhaps matching TRBD1 or TRBD2 (5 bases each). In germline, CDR1 is MRHNA, CDR2 SNTAGT. V lost 4 bases and J 1 base, leaving 6 bases between the germline ends. This CDR3 contains 13 residues. The CDR3 sequence: CASSGDGTDTQYF. DNA for the CDR3: TGTGCCAGCAGTGGGGACGGCACAGATACGCAGTATTTT.

The chain recombines TRBV27 with TRBJ2-1; 10 positions match TRBD1. The germline V gene has CDR1 MNHEY and CDR2 SMNVEV (reference sequence). This CDR3 is 15 amino acids long. Losses at the gene ends were 4 bases for V and 7 bases for J; bases not matched to a gene: 7. DNA of the CDR3: TGTGCCAGCAGTTCAACGGGACAGGGGACGAATGAGCAGTTCTTC. Its translation is CASSSTGQGTNEQFF.

V usage is TRBV2 and J usage is TRBJ2-7; D remains unclear. Germline loops: CDR1 SNHLY, CDR2 FYNNEI. The CDR3 is 14 amino acids. The V and J ends lost 1 base and 0 bases respectively, with 7 bases between them. The CDR3 is CASSEDRFSYEQYF. In DNA form, the CDR3 reads TGTGCCAGCAGTGAAGATAGGTTCTCCTACGAGCAGTACTTC.

The chain uses TRBV5-1 and TRBJ2-2; maybe TRBD1 (5 bases). Germline assignment: CDR1 SGHRS and CDR2 YFSETQ. V dropped 9 bases and J dropped 0 bases, with 15 bases sitting between them. CDR3 length: 15 residues. CDR3 sequence reads: CATQVGAPNTGELFF. For the CDR3, the DNA is TGCGCCACCCAAGTAGGGGCGCCGAACACCGGGGAGCTGTTTTTT.

J is TRBJ1-6 and V is TRBV6-5, with D uncertain. Trimming stripped 0 bases from V and 8 bases from J, with 5 bases between. The CDR3 sequence is 13 residues long. Germline V gene sequence: CDR1 MNHEY, CDR2 SVGAGI. CDR3 amino acids: CASSYSMDSPLHF. CDR3 nucleotides: TGTGCCAGCAGTTACTCGATGGATTCACCCCTCCACTTT.

V usage is TRBV12-5 and J usage is TRBJ1-5; 9 bases align to TRBD1. In germline, CDR1 is LGHNT, CDR2 FRNRAP. J gave up 1 base and V 5 bases, and 6 bases lay outside the gene matches. The CDR3 spans 16 residues. The CDR3 region has the DNA TGTGCTAGTGGTAAAGGGACAGGGAGGAGCAATCAGCCCCAGCATTTT. Its translation is CASGKGTGRSNQPQHF.

The rearrangement links TRBV18 to TRBJ1-1; the D gene is possibly TRBD1 (6 bases). Looked up from germline, CDR1 is KGHSH and CDR2 is LQKENI. Deletions cut 1 base from V and 0 bases from J, with 12 bases between. This CDR3 has 16 residues. For the CDR3, the DNA is TGTGCCAGCTCACCACGGGCGGGGGCCATGAACACTGAAGCTTTCTTT. Translating gives CASSPRAGAMNTEAFF. The full variable domain, its missing parts supplied by reference TRBV18 and TRBJ1-1, is NAGVMQNPRHLVRRRGQEARLRCSPMKGHSHVYWYRQLPEEGLKFMVYLQKENIIDESGMPKERFSAEFPKEGPSILRIQQVVRGDSAAYFCASSPRAGAMNTEAFFGQGTRLTVV.

This clone was observed once. The chain employs TRBV15 and TRBJ2-7; 12 bases match TRBD2. The germline V gene encodes CDR1 LNHNV and CDR2 YYDKDF (reference sequence). CDR3 size: 13 residues. The CDR3 spells CATSTLAGGERYV. DNA of the CDR3: TGTGCCACCAGCACACTAGCGGGGGGAGAGCGGTACGTC.

CDR3 nucleotides: TGTGCCAGCAGCTTATTAGGGTTGGAGCGGGGAGACAGGTACGAGCAGTACTTC. It specifies CASSLLGLERGDRYEQYF. The V gene is TRBV11-2, the J gene TRBJ2-7; TRBD2 is a possible D gene (7 bases). Trimming cost V 2 bases and J 4 bases, with 24 bases left between them. The CDR3 runs to 18 residues. Germline-derived CDR1 and CDR2 are SGHAT and FQNNGV. Combining the CDR3 with reference TRBV11-2 and TRBJ2-7 gives the whole variable domain EAGVAQSPRYKIIEKRQSVAFWCNPISGHATLYWYQQILGQGPKLLIQFQNNGVVDDSQLPKDRFSAERLKGVDSTLKIQPAKLEDSAVYLCASSLLGLERGDRYEQYFGPGTRLTVT.

The rearrangement joins TRBV19 to TRBJ1-4, with 9 bases matching TRBD1. The V and J ends lost 7 bases and 7 bases, in that order; junction bases with no gene match: 10. Germline values: CDR1 LNHDA, CDR2 SQIVND (reference sequence). CDR3 size: 15 residues. CDR3 loop: CASKIRDREAEKLFF. In nucleotides, the CDR3 is TGTGCCAGTAAAATTCGGGACAGGGAGGCTGAAAAACTGTTTTTT.

This sequence joins TRBV5-1 and TRBJ1-2, with D possibly TRBD1 on 5 matching bases. In germline, CDR1 is SGHRS, CDR2 YFSETQ. The CDR3 spans 14 residues. V lost 4 bases, J lost 1 base, and 11 bases lay in between. The DNA of the CDR3 is TGCGCCAGCAGCACTCTCCAGGGTAACTATGGCTACACCTTC. Encoded protein: CASSTLQGNYGYTF.

V gene TRBV7-2 combines with J gene TRBJ2-7; D gene uncertain. The V gene's germline CDR1 is SGHTA and CDR2 FQGNSA. There are 13 residues in the CDR3. Deletions cut 1 base from V and 3 bases from J, with 7 bases between. CDR3: CASSLGSLYEQYF. The DNA for the CDR3 is TGTGCCAGCAGCTTAGGGTCCCTCTACGAGCAGTACTTC. Using reference TRBV7-2 and TRBJ2-7 for the parts outside the CDR3, the full variable domain is GAGVSQSPSNKVTEKGKDVELRCDPISGHTALYWYRQSLGQGLEFLIYFQGNSAPDKSGLPSDRFSAERTGGSVSTLTIQRTQQEDSAVYLCASSLGSLYEQYFGPGTRLTVT.

This chain links TRBV4-3 with TRBJ2-7, with D uncertain. This CDR3 comprises 13 residues. Per the germline V gene, CDR1 is LGHNA and CDR2 is YSLEER. V was shortened by 8 bases and J by 2 bases, with 13 bases between the two germline ends. The CDR3, as DNA: TGCGCCAGCCCCCACGGCGTTCCCTACGAGCAGTACTTC. This encodes CASPHGVPYEQYF.

The rearrangement joins TRBV27 to TRBJ2-7, with 7 bases lining up with TRBD1. In germline, CDR1 is MNHEY, CDR2 SMNVEV (reference sequence). The CDR3 is 14 residues long. V shed 5 bases, J shed 6 bases, and the junction held 10 bases outside the gene matches. DNA of the CDR3: TGTGCCAGCAGTCCAAGACAGGGCAGAGGCGAGCAGTACGTC. It specifies CASSPRQGRGEQYV.

The chain employs TRBV5-1 and TRBJ2-5, with D perhaps TRBD2 (7 bases). CDR1 is SGHRS, CDR2 YFSETQ, per germline. The CDR3 is 15 amino acids. V lost 7 bases and J 2 bases, leaving 18 bases between the germline ends. This CDR3 is CASRIRGGAQETQYF. For the CDR3, the DNA is TGCGCCAGCCGCATTAGGGGGGGGGCGCAAGAGACCCAGTACTTC.

This clone has more than one count but fewer than ten. V and J are TRBV15 and TRBJ2-5; D not resolved. Germline values: CDR1 LNHNV, CDR2 YYDKDF (reference sequence). V lost 8 bases and J 2 bases, leaving 12 bases between the germline ends. The CDR3 spans 13 residues. The CDR3 loop is CATASMDQETQYF. In nucleotides, the CDR3 is TGTGCCACCGCCTCCATGGATCAAGAGACCCAGTACTTC.

This clone was seen a handful of times. The chain recombines TRBV7-2 with TRBJ1-4, with unresolved D. CDR1 is SGHTA and CDR2 is FQGNSA in the germline V gene. CDR3 length: 12 amino acids. V shed 5 bases and J shed 5 bases, with 6 bases lying between them. The CDR3 nucleotides are TGTGCCAGCAGCCGTGCAAATGAAAAACTGTTTTTT. This gives the protein CASSRANEKLFF. The full variable domain, completed using reference TRBV7-2 and TRBJ1-4, is GAGVSQSPSNKVTEKGKDVELRCDPISGHTALYWYRQSLGQGLEFLIYFQGNSAPDKSGLPSDRFSAERTGGSVSTLTIQRTQQEDSAVYLCASSRANEKLFFGSGTQLSVL.

The chain is built from TRBV5-1 and TRBJ1-2; D is unresolved. In germline, CDR1 is SGHRS, CDR2 YFSETQ. The CDR3 has 13 amino acids. Trimming stripped 5 bases from V and 6 bases from J, with 14 bases between. Here the CDR3 reads CASSYDGLDGYTF. The DNA of the CDR3 is TGCGCCAGCAGTTACGACGGCCTCGATGGCTACACCTTC.

This chain links TRBV5-1 with TRBJ2-3, with D perhaps matching TRBD1 or TRBD2 (5 bases each). The germline gives CDR1 SGHRS, CDR2 YFSETQ. The CDR3 is 14 residues long. The germline V and J ends were trimmed by 0 bases and 2 bases, with 7 bases remaining between them. This CDR3 is CASSLAGPTDTQYF. The CDR3 DNA reads as TGCGCCAGCAGCTTGGCGGGGCCCACAGATACGCAGTATTTT.

This clone has a single count. The V and J genes are TRBV9 and TRBJ1-2; TRBD1 might be the D (5 bases). Per germline, CDR1 SGDLS and CDR2 YYNGEE. This CDR3 region has 16 residues. V was pared by 0 bases and J by 0 bases, with 12 bases between. The CDR3 nucleotides read TGTGCCAGCAGCGTAGAAGCGGGGCGGGCTAACTATGGCTACACCTTC. Translating gives CASSVEAGRANYGYTF. Complete variable domain (other parts from reference TRBV9 and TRBJ1-2): DSGVTQTPKHLITATGQRVTLRCSPRSGDLSVYWYQQSLDQGLQFLIQYYNGEERAKGNILERFSAQQFPDLHSELNLSSLELGDSALYFCASSVEAGRANYGYTFGSGTRLTVV.

The rearrangement links TRBV5-1 to TRBJ2-5; D possibly corresponds to TRBD1 (6 bases). V lost 4 bases to trimming and J lost 1 base, with 14 bases between them. Germline V gives CDR1 SGHRS, CDR2 YFSETQ. The CDR3 consists of 15 residues. In DNA form, the CDR3 reads TGCGCCAGCAGCCCCGGACAGACCCGCCAAGAGACCCAGTACTTC. This codes for CASSPGQTRQETQYF.

The chain couples TRBV11-2 to TRBJ1-1; D is perhaps TRBD1 (6 bases). V was trimmed by 5 bases and J by 4 bases, leaving 29 bases between them. CDR3 length: 19 amino acids. The V gene's germline CDR1 is SGHAT and CDR2 FQNNGV. The CDR3 nucleotides are TGTGCCAGCAGCGAACGGGGCAGGGGCAGGCCCGAGGGAGGCACTGAAGCTTTCTTT. Its protein is CASSERGRGRPEGGTEAFF.